This TCR beta chain is drawn from a study of blood T cell repertoires in COVID-19. Looking at the study overall: COVID-19 samples from acute and convalescent phases originated in the United States, Italy and Spain. In each case, the material was cDNA or gDNA derived from T cells, B-cell-depleted T cells, or PBMCs.

Using immunoSEQ multiplex PCR, the repertoire was profiled, and TCRdb retains in-frame clones only, with some absent. Here the sample spans 280,000 or so clones, roughly nine tenths being singletons. The CDR3 sequence is 15 residues long. Germline lookup yields CDR1 SEHNR and CDR2 FQNEAQ (reference sequence). V lost 4 bases to trimming and J lost 3 bases, with 13 bases between them. The receptor was derived from a woman between 50 and 59 years old who had been exposed to COVID-19. This chain links TRBV7-9 with TRBJ2-1, with a weak D call TRBD2 (6 bases). The specimen was PBMCs or T cells enriched from blood (not recorded which). CDR3 DNA: TGTGCCAGCAGCTCAACCCCGGGACTCTACAATGAGCAGTTCTTC. This gives the protein CASSSTPGLYNEQFF. Combining the CDR3 with reference TRBV7-9 and TRBJ2-1 gives the whole variable domain DTGVSQNPRHKITKRGQNVTFRCDPISEHNRLYWYRQTLGQGPEFLTYFQNEAQLEKSRLLSDRFSAERPKGSFSTLEIQRTEQGDSAMYLCASSSTPGLYNEQFFGPGTRLTVL.